The rows below give T cell receptor beta chains drawn from one sample of a study of CD8 T cells in Susac syndrome. MiXCR, run by TCRdb on the immunoSEQ multiplex PCR reads, gives a single entry per CDR3 protein. The table shows under 150,000 distinct CDR3 sequences, with around 94% occurring only once. Sequencing used CD4+ T cells from PBMCs. The receptors stem from a human donor with multiple sclerosis. Both conserved end residues are part of each CDR3. A D gene is named only where the DNA matches it firmly.

TRBD1 | TRBJ2-2 | TRBV10-3 | TGTGCCATCAGTGAAAGGGACAGGGCAAGGACGAGCACCGGGGAGCTGTTTTTT | CAISERDRARTSTGELFF
- | TRBJ2-1 | TRBV30 | TGTGCCTGGAGTGTAGCGGAAAGGGGCCATGAGCAGTTCTTC | CAWSVAERGHEQFF
TRBD1 | TRBJ2-3 | TRBV18 | TGTGCCAGCTCACCTTGGACAGGGACTAGCACAGATACGCAGTATTTT | CASSPWTGTSTDTQYF
- | TRBJ2-7 | TRBV29-1 | TGCAGCGTTGTTCGGGGTTACGAGCAGTACTTC | CSVVRGYEQYF
- | TRBJ1-5 | TRBV2 | TGTGCCAGCAGTGAAGGTATGGCCCAGCATTTT | CASSEGMAQHF
- | TRBJ1-2 | TRBV30 | TGTGCCTGGAGGGGACTATATGGCTACACCTTC | CAWRGLYGYTF
TRBD2 | TRBJ2-1 | TRBV5-4 | TGTGCCACTACGCGGCGGGAGGGCGGCGATGAGCAGTTCTTC | CATTRREGGDEQFF
- | TRBJ1-5 | TRBV5-1 | TGCGCCAGCAGCTTGGCTCTGGATCAGCCCCAGCATTTT | CASSLALDQPQHF
TRBD1 | TRBJ1-2 | TRBV20-1 | TGCAGTGCCTCAGACAGGGCCTACTATGGCTACACCTTC | CSASDRAYYGYTF
- | TRBJ1-1 | TRBV9 | TGTGCCAGCAGCGCGGACAGCACTGAAGCTTTCTTT | CASSADSTEAFF
- | TRBJ2-1 | TRBV12-3/TRBV12-4 | TGTGCCAGCAGCTCCACTACCGACCGGGTCGAAGCCTACAATGAGCAGTTCTTC | CASSSTTDRVEAYNEQFF